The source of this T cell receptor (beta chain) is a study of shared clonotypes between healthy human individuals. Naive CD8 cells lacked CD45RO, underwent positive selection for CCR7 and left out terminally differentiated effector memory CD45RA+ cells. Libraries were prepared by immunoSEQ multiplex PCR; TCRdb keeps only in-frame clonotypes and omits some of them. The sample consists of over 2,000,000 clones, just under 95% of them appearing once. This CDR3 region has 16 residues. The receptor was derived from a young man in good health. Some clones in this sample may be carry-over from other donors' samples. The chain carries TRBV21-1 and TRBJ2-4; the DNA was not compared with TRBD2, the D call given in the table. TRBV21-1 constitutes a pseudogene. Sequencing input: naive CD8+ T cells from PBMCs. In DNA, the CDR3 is TGTGCCAGCAGCAAGAGAAGGGACTTAGCCAAAAACATTCAGTACTTC. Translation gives CASSKRRDLAKNIQYF.